This TCR beta chain was captured in a study of cytomegalovirus exposure and HLA in healthy donors. Germline assignment: CDR1 LNHDA and CDR2 SQIVND (reference sequence). Trimming cost V 4 bases and J 5 bases; bases outside gene matches: 7. CDR3 size: 15 residues. The PCR employed 60 Vbeta primers together with 13 Jbeta primers. The data were produced by immunoSEQ multiplex PCR, yet TCRdb's version contains in-frame clones alone and is incomplete. The sample has around 210,000 clones, and its top ten clones hold roughly 0.98%. What was sequenced was PBMCs. The receptor was isolated from a woman aged 25 to 45 in good health and CMV-seropositive. V gene TRBV19 combines with J gene TRBJ2-1, with TRBD2 identical over 8 bases. The DNA of the CDR3 is TGTGCCAGTAGTACTGCGGGGGGCCCCCACAATGAGCAGTTCTTC. This gives the protein CASSTAGGPHNEQFF.